This TCR beta chain was found in a study of naive and memory T cell subsets. V gave up 3 bases and J gave up 2 bases, with 1 base separating them. The CDR3 covers 11 residues. Two oligonucleotides, mixed equimolar, formed the beta constant-region primer covering TRBC1 and TRBC2. The ligated cDNA underwent four PCR rounds using SP2 and nested alpha and beta constant-region primers. An oligonucleotide with the SP2 primer and a 12-nucleotide UMI was ligated to the cDNA 3' end. TCRdb reanalysed the UMI-ligation and nested PCR reads using MiXCR and keeps one entry per CDR3 protein. The repertoire holds 20,000 to 25,000 distinct CDR3 sequences, with 7% to 10% as singletons. This clonotype was seen repeatedly, ten times or more.

The sequence was collected from a human donor in good health. Sequenced material: central memory CD8+ T cells from blood. The chain links TRBV12-3 or TRBV12-4 to TRBJ1-1, with D hard to call. CDR3 sequence: CASSFNTEAFF. CDR3 in DNA: TGTGCCAGCAGTTTTAACACTGAAGCTTTCTTT.